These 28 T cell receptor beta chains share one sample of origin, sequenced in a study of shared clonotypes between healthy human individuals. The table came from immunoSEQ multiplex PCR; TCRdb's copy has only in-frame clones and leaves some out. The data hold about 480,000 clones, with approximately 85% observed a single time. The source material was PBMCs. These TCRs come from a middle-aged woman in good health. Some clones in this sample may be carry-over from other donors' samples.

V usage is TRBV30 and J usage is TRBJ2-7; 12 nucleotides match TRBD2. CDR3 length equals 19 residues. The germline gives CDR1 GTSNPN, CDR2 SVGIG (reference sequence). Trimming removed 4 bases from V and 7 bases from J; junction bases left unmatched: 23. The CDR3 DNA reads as TGTGCCTGGATCCCGAAAGGACTAGCGGGACACTCCCGAACAGGGGAGCAGTACTTC. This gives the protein CAWIPKGLAGHSRTGEQYF.

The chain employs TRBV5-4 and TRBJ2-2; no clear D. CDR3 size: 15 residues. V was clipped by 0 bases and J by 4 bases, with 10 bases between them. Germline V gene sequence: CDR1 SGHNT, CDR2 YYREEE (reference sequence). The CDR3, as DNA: TGTGCCAGCAGCTTGGCCGACGGGTTCACCGGGGAGCTGTTTTTT. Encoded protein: CASSLADGFTGELFF.

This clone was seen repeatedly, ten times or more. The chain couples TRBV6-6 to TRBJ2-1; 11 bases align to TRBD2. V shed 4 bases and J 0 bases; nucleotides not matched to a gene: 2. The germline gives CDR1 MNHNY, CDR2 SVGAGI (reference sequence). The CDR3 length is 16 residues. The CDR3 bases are TGTGCCAGCAGTTTAACTAGCGGGAGCTCCTACAATGAGCAGTTCTTC. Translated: CASSLTSGSSYNEQFF.

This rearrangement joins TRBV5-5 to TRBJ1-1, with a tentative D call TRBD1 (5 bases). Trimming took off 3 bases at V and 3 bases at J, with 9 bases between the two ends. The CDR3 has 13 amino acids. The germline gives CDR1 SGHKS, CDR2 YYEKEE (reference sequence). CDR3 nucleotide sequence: TGTGCCAGCAGCTCCACAGGTTACACTGAAGCTTTCTTT. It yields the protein CASSSTGYTEAFF.

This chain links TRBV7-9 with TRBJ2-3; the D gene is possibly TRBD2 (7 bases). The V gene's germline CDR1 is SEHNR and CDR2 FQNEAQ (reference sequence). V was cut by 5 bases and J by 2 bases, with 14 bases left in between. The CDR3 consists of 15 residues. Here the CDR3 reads CASSPGGADTDTQYF. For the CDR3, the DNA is TGTGCCAGCAGCCCTGGGGGGGCGGACACAGATACGCAGTATTTT.

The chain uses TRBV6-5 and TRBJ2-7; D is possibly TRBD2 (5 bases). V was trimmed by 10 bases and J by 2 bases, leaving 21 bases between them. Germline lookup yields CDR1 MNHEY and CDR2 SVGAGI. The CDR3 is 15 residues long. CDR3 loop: CATSRIGNPPYEQYF. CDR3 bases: TGTGCCACCAGCAGGATCGGGAACCCTCCCTACGAGCAGTACTTC.

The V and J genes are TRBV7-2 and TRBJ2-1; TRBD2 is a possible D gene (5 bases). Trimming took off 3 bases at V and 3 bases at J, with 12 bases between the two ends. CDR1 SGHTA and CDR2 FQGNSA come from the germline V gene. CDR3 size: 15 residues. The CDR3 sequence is CASSFSSGNYNEQFF. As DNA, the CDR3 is TGTGCCAGCAGCTTCTCCTCCGGGAACTACAATGAGCAGTTCTTC.

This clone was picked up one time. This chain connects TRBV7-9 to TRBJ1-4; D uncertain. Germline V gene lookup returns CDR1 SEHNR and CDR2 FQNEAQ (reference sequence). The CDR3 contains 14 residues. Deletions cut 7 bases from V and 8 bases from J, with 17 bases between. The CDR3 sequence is CASKSAGSREKLFF. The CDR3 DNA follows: TGTGCCAGCAAATCCGCCGGTTCCAGGGAAAAACTGTTTTTT. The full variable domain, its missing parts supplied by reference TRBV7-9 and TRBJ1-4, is DTGVSQNPRHKITKRGQNVTFRCDPISEHNRLYWYRQTLGQGPEFLTYFQNEAQLEKSRLLSDRFSAERPKGSFSTLEIQRTEQGDSAMYLCASKSAGSREKLFFGSGTQLSVL.

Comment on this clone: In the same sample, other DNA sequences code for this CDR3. CDR3 sequence reads: CASSFSGANVLTF. In nucleotides, the CDR3 is TGTGCCAGCAGTTTCTCTGGGGCCAACGTCCTGACTTTC. The chain carries TRBV28 and TRBJ2-6, with D unresolved. The CDR3 sequence is 13 residues long. Trimming removed 3 bases at V and 0 bases at J, with 0 bases between. Germline V CDR1 and CDR2: MDHEN, SYDVKM.

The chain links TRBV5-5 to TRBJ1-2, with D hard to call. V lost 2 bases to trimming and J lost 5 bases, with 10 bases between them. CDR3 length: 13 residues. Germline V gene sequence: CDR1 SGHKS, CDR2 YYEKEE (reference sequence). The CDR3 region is CASSLGAMYGYTF. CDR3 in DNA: TGTGCCAGCAGCTTAGGTGCTATGTATGGCTACACCTTC.

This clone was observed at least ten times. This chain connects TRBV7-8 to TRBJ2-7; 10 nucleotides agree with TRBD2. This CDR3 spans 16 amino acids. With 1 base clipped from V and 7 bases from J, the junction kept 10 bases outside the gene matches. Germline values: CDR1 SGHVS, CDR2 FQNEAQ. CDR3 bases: TGTGCCAGCAGCTTAGGAGGGTCTAGCGGGAGTCTTGAGCAGTACTTC. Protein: CASSLGGSSGSLEQYF.

The chain's CDR3 is CASRSIGSFKPQHF. The CDR3 DNA follows: TGTGCCAGCAGATCTATTGGGTCGTTTAAGCCCCAGCATTTT. The chain recombines TRBV28 with TRBJ1-5; D remains unclear. The germline CDR1 and CDR2 sequences are MDHEN and SYDVKM. The CDR3 covers 14 residues. V gave up 6 bases and J gave up 8 bases, with 17 bases separating them.

DNA of the CDR3: TGTGCCAGTAGTCCCGGACTAGCGGGAGCTGGCGGGGAGCTGTTTTTT. Its translation is CASSPGLAGAGGELFF. The chain uses TRBV19 and TRBJ2-2; 13 nucleotides line up with TRBD2. This CDR3 is built from 16 residues. CDR1 is LNHDA and CDR2 is SQIVND in the germline V gene (reference sequence). J gave up 7 bases and V 5 bases, and 7 bases lay outside the gene matches. Filled out from reference TRBV19 and TRBJ2-2, the complete variable domain reads DGGITQSPKYLFRKEGQNVTLSCEQNLNHDAMYWYRQDPGQGLRLIYYSQIVNDFQKGDIAEGYSVSREKKESFPLTVTSAQKNPTAFYLCASSPGLAGAGGELFFGEGSRLTVL.

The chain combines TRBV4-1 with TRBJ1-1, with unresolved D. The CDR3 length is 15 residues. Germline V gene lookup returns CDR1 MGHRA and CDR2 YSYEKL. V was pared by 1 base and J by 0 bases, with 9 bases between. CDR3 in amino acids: CASSQVGQLNTEAFF. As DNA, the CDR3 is TGCGCCAGCAGCCAAGTGGGTCAGTTGAACACTGAAGCTTTCTTT.

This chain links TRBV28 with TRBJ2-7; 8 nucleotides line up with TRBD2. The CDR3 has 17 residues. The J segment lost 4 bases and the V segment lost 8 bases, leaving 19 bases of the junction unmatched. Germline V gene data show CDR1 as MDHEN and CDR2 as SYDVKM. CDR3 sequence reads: CASGPSGGLAGAYEQYF. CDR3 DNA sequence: TGTGCCAGCGGACCCTCCGGTGGACTAGCAGGGGCTTACGAGCAGTACTTC.

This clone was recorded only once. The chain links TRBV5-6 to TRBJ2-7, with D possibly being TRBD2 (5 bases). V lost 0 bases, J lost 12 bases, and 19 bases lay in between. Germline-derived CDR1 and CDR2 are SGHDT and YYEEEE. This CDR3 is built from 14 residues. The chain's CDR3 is CASSLDRGQSGRYF. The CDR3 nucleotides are TGTGCCAGCAGCTTGGATCGCGGCCAAAGCGGTCGGTACTTC. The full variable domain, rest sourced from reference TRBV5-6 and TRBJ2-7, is DAGVTQSPTHLIKTRGQQVTLRCSPKSGHDTVSWYQQALGQGPQFIFQYYEEEERQRGNFPDRFSGHQFPNYSSELNVNALLLGDSALYLCASSLDRGQSGRYFGPGTRLTVT.

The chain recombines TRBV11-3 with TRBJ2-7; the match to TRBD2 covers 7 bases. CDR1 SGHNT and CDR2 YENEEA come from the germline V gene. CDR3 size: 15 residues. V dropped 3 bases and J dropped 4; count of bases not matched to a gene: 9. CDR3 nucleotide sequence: TGTGCCAGCAGCTTTAGGGGCGGGAGTGGTTACGAGCAGTACTTC. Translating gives CASSFRGGSGYEQYF.

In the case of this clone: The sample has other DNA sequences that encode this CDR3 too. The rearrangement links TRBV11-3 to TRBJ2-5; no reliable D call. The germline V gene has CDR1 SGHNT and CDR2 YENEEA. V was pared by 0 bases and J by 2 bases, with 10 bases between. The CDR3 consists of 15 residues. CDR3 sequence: CASSLDGTSQETQYF. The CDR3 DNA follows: TGTGCCAGCAGCTTAGACGGCACTTCTCAAGAGACCCAGTACTTC. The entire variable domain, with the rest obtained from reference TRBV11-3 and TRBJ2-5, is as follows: EAGVVQSPRYKIIEKKQPVAFWCNPISGHNTLYWYLQNLGQGPELLIRYENEEAVDDSQLPKDRFSAERLKGVDSTLKIQPAELGDSAVYLCASSLDGTSQETQYFGPGTRLLVL.

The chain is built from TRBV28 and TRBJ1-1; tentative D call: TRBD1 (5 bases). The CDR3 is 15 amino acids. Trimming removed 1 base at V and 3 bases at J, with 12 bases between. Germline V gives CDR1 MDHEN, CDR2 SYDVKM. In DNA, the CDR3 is TGTGCCAGCAGTTTATTTGGGGGGTTGGACACTGAAGCTTTCTTT. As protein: CASSLFGGLDTEAFF.

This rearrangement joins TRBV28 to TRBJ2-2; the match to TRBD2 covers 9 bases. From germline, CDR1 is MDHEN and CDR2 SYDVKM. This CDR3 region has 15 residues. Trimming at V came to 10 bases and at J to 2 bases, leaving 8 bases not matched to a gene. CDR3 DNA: TGTGCCACCTCAGGGGGACTAGCTAACACCGGGGAGCTGTTTTTT. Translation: CATSGGLANTGELFF. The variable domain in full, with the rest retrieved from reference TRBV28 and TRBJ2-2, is DVKVTQSSRYLVKRTGEKVFLECVQDMDHENMFWYRQDPGLGLRLIYFSYDVKMKEKGDIPEGYSVSREKKERFSLILESASTNQTSMYLCATSGGLANTGELFFGEGSRLTVL.

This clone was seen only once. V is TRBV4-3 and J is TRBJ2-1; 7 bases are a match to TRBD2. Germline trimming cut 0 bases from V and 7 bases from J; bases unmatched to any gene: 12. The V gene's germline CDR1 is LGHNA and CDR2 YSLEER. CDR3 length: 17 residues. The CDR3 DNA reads TGCGCCAGCAGCCAAGATCTGGGCGGGGGAGGTTGGAATGAGCAGTTCTTC. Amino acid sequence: CASSQDLGGGGWNEQFF.

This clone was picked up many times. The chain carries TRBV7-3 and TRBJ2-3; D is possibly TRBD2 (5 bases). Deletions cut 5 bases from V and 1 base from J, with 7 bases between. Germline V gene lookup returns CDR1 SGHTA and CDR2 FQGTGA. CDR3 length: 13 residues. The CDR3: CASSPGGTDTQYF. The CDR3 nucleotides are TGTGCCAGCAGCCCCGGGGGCACAGATACGCAGTATTTT.

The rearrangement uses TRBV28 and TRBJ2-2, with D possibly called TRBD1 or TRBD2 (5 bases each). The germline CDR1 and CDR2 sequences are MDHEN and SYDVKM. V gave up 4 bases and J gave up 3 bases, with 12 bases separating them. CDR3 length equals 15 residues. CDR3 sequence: CASSSGDVDTGELFF. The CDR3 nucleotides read TGTGCCAGCAGTTCCGGGGACGTGGACACCGGGGAGCTGTTTTTT.

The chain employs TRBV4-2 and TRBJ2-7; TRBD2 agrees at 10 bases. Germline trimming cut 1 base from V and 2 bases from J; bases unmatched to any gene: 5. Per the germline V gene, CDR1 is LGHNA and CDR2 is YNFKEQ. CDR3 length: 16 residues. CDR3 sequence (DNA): TGTGCCAGCAGCCAAGGTAGTCTAGCGGGAGCCTACGAGCAGTACTTC. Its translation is CASSQGSLAGAYEQYF.

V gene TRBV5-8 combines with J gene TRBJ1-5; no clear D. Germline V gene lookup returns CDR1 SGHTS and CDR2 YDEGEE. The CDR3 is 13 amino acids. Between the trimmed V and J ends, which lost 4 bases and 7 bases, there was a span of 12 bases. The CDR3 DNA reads TGTGCCAGCAGCGCTGGACTGGGGCAGCCCCAGCATTTT. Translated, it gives CASSAGLGQPQHF.

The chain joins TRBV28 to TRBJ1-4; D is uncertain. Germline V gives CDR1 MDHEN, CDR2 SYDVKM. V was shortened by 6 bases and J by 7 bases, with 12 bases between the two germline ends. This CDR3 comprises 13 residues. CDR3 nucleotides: TGTGCCAGCAGGCCTGCGAAAATTGAAAAACTGTTTTTT. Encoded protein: CASRPAKIEKLFF.

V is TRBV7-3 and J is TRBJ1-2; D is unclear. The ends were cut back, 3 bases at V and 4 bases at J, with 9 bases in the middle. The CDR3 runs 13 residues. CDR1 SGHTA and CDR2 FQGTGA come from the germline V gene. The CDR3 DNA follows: TGTGCCAGCAGCTTTAGTGGTGGCTATGGCTACACCTTC. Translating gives CASSFSGGYGYTF.

The CDR3 DNA reads TGCAGTGCTTCCTCAAATAATGAGCAGTTCTTC. Translated, it gives CSASSNNEQFF. V is TRBV20-1 and J is TRBJ2-1; the D is unclear. Trimming left V 5 bases short and J 7 bases short, with 9 bases between. From germline, CDR1 is DFQATT and CDR2 SNEGSKA (reference sequence). The CDR3 spans 11 residues.